Listed below are T cell receptor beta chains from one sample, sequenced in a study of T cell repertoires in cytomegalovirus infection. TCRdb called the reads again in MiXCR, with one record for every CDR3 protein. Of approximately 550,000 distinct CDR3 sequences listed, 16% are singletons. The sequencing sample was made of CD8+ T cells from PBMCs. These receptors all stem from a human donor in good health (CMV status not recorded). Some clones in this sample may be carry-over from other donors' samples. Both conserved end residues are part of each CDR3. Each record gives: clone size, J gene, D gene, V gene, CDR3 protein, CDR3 DNA. The D gene is left open where the match is weak. Clone size is stated in some rows and not others, as once, few, many or a class when expanded.

>NA|TRBJ2-3|TRBD2|TRBV7-9
CASSGGGDDTDMQYF
TGTGCCAGCAGCGGGGGGGGGGACGACACAGATATGCAGTATTTT
>many|TRBJ1-3|NA|TRBV12-3/TRBV12-4
CASILGNRAGNTIYF
TGTGCCAGCATCCTGGGCAACAGGGCAGGAAACACCATATATTTT
>NA|TRBJ2-1|NA|TRBV4-1
CASSQVSASSYNEQFF
TGCGCCAGCAGCCAGGTTAGCGCGAGCTCCTACAATGAGCAGTTCTTC
>many|TRBJ2-1|NA|TRBV4-2
CASSQLWENNEQFF
TGTGCCAGCAGCCAATTGTGGGAAAACAATGAGCAGTTCTTC
>many|TRBJ1-5|NA|TRBV12-3/TRBV12-4
CASKFEGSNQPQHF
TGTGCCAGCAAATTCGAAGGGAGCAATCAGCCCCAGCATTTT
>many|TRBJ2-7|NA|TRBV28
CATRGSSYEQYF
TGTGCCACCAGGGGTAGCTCCTACGAGCAGTACTTC
>NA|TRBJ1-1|NA|TRBV6-1
CASSDRDPNTEAFF
TGTGCCAGCAGTGATCGGGACCCGAACACTGAAGCTTTCTTT
>few|TRBJ1-3|NA|TRBV9
CASSVGGAHGNTIYF
TGTGCCAGCAGCGTAGGGGGGGCCCATGGAAACACCATATATTTT
>few|TRBJ2-6|NA|TRBV7-9
CASSLSTGANVLTF
TGTGCCAGCAGCTTATCTACTGGGGCCAACGTCCTGACTTTC
>few|TRBJ1-3|NA|TRBV2
CASEGGARNTIYF
TGTGCCTCGGAGGGGGGAGCCAGAAACACCATATATTTT
>NA|TRBJ1-1|TRBD1|TRBV11-3
CASSTGGWNAEAFF
TGTGCCAGCAGCACAGGGGGCTGGAACGCTGAAGCTTTCTTT
>few|TRBJ2-1|TRBD2|TRBV20-1
CSARVYAGGPGNEQFF
TGCAGTGCTAGAGTGTACGCGGGAGGGCCAGGCAATGAGCAGTTCTTC
>many|TRBJ2-5|TRBD1|TRBV7-9
CASSSGTGAQETQYF
TGTGCCAGCAGTTCCGGGACAGGGGCGCAAGAGACCCAGTACTTC
>many|TRBJ1-4|NA|TRBV7-6
CASAGGYTNEKLFF
TGTGCCAGCGCCGGGGGGTATACTAATGAAAAACTGTTTTTT
>many|TRBJ2-3|NA|TRBV7-9
CASSPILATSTDTQYF
TGTGCCAGCAGCCCCATTCTAGCGACAAGCACAGATACGCAGTATTTT
>many|TRBJ2-1|NA|TRBV7-7
CASSFRAPLSLWVREQFF
TGTGCTAGCAGCTTCCGCGCCCCACTATCCCTATGGGTACGGGAGCAGTTCTTC
>many|TRBJ2-7|NA|TRBV7-9
CASSSPGRDIYEQYF
TGTGCCAGCAGCTCCCCCGGTAGAGATATCTACGAGCAGTACTTC
>many|TRBJ2-3|TRBD1|TRBV6-2/TRBV6-3
CASSYERDRGRPDTQYF
TGTGCCAGCAGTTACGAAAGGGACAGGGGAAGGCCAGATACGCAGTATTTT
>NA|TRBJ2-1|TRBD2|TRBV7-2
CASSSWTSHHNEQFF
TGTGCCAGCAGCTCGTGGACTAGCCATCACAATGAGCAGTTCTTC
>NA|TRBJ1-6|NA|TRBV5-6
CASSWGPGQTNSPLHF
TGTGCCAGCAGCTGGGGCCCCGGACAGACTAATTCACCCCTCCACTTT
>many|TRBJ2-5|NA|TRBV7-9
CASSPGPIRETQYF
TGTGCCAGCAGCCCTGGCCCTATTCGAGAGACCCAGTACTTC
>NA|TRBJ2-7|TRBD2|TRBV27
CASSLSGLAGDEQYF
TGTGCCAGCAGTTTATCAGGACTAGCGGGAGACGAGCAGTACTTC
>NA|TRBJ2-3|NA|TRBV20-1
CSARAPGGSTDTQYF
TGCAGTGCTAGAGCCCCTGGGGGGAGCACAGATACGCAGTATTTT
>many|TRBJ1-1|TRBD1|TRBV12-3/TRBV12-4
CASREGARNTEAFF
TGTGCCAGCAGGGAGGGGGCGCGGAACACTGAAGCTTTCTTT
>NA|TRBJ1-1|NA|TRBV5-4
CASSAISEPNTEAFF
TGTGCCAGCAGCGCTATATCGGAGCCGAACACTGAAGCTTTCTTT
>NA|TRBJ2-1|TRBD2|TRBV5-6
CASSLGAGEPEGQFF
TGTGCCAGCAGCTTGGGAGCGGGGGAACCTGAGGGGCAGTTCTTC
>NA|TRBJ1-6|TRBD1|TRBV20-1
CSASHRQGARSPLHF
TGCAGTGCTAGCCATAGACAGGGGGCGCGTTCACCCCTCCACTTT
>NA|TRBJ1-2|NA|TRBV6-2/TRBV6-3
CASTYEYGYTF
TGTGCCAGCACCTACGAGTATGGCTACACCTTC
>NA|TRBJ2-1|NA|TRBV20-1
CSAPFRDSGKGLPYNEQFF
TGCAGTGCTCCATTCCGGGACAGCGGGAAGGGACTACCCTACAATGAGCAGTTCTTC
>many|TRBJ1-5|NA|TRBV7-2
CASSLTGHGSNQPQHF
TGTGCCAGCAGCCTTACAGGGCACGGTAGCAATCAGCCCCAGCATTTT
>many|TRBJ1-1|NA|TRBV7-9
CASSFWRAEAFF
TGTGCCAGCAGCTTTTGGCGGGCTGAAGCTTTCTTT
>many|TRBJ2-4|TRBD2|TRBV2
CASSEPTSGRVNIQYF
TGTGCCAGCAGTGAACCGACTAGCGGGAGGGTAAACATTCAGTACTTC
>many|TRBJ1-5|NA|TRBV6-5
CASRLNVGQPQHF
TGTGCCAGCAGGTTAAACGTCGGACAGCCCCAGCATTTT
>NA|TRBJ2-7|NA|TRBV12-3/TRBV12-4
CASSLAKRRGYEQYF
TGTGCCAGCAGTTTAGCGAAGCGGAGGGGCTACGAGCAGTACTTC
>NA|TRBJ1-1|NA|TRBV20-1
CSARIRGLGTDTEDFF
TGCAGTGCTAGGATACGGGGCTTGGGTACGGACACTGAAGATTTCTTT
>many|TRBJ2-7|NA|TRBV28
CATLGGRSWEQYF
TGTGCCACCCTTGGAGGGCGGTCCTGGGAGCAGTACTTC
>NA|TRBJ2-3|NA|TRBV27
CASSPRGAPDTQYF
TGTGCCAGCAGCCCGAGGGGGGCACCAGATACGCAGTATTTT
>NA|TRBJ2-1|TRBD2|TRBV10-3
CAISGGVAGVSYNEQFF
TGTGCCATCAGTGGGGGGGTAGCGGGAGTATCCTACAATGAGCAGTTCTTC
>NA|TRBJ2-2|NA|TRBV20-1
CSARGLDTNTGELFF
TGCAGTGCTAGAGGGCTAGACACGAACACCGGGGAGCTGTTTTTT
>NA|TRBJ2-5|TRBD1|TRBV13
CASSFTGTGLQEAQYF
TGTGCCAGCAGCTTCACTGGGACAGGACTCCAAGAGGCCCAGTACTTC
>NA|TRBJ2-4|TRBD1|TRBV5-3
CARSTGQVVAKNIQYF
TGTGCCAGAAGCACAGGACAGGTGGTAGCCAAAAACATTCAGTACTTC
>NA|TRBJ1-1|NA|TRBV27
CARSLSGSGGAGAFF
TGTGCCAGAAGTTTATCGGGCTCGGGGGGAGCGGGGGCTTTCTTT